Following are 19 T cell receptor beta chains from one sample sequenced in a study of blood T cell repertoires in COVID-19. Profiling relied on immunoSEQ multiplex PCR, and the TCRdb table lists in-frame clones only, not all of them. The data contain around 180,000 clones, less than 90% of them singletons. Sequenced input: peripheral blood. The receptors were gathered from a man aged 55 to 70 with acute or convalescent COVID-19.

The chain joins TRBV11-2 to TRBJ2-3; 9 bases fit TRBD2. With 2 bases clipped from V and 1 base from J, the junction kept 4 bases outside the gene matches. The CDR3 length is 16 residues. Germline V gene lookup returns CDR1 SGHAT and CDR2 FQNNGV. The CDR3 sequence: CASSLLIAGGTDTQYF. As DNA, the CDR3 is TGTGCCAGCAGCTTATTAATAGCGGGGGGCACAGATACGCAGTATTTT.

The chain is built from TRBV3-1 (or the pseudogene TRBV3-2) and TRBJ2-1, with D perhaps TRBD2 (5 bases). The CDR3 contains 14 residues. CDR1 and CDR2 (germline): LGHDT, YNNKEL (reference sequence). Trimming pared 2 bases from V and 2 bases from J, leaving 7 bases between. The chain's CDR3 is CASSQRDAYNEQFF. CDR3 DNA sequence: TGTGCCAGCAGCCAACGGGATGCCTACAATGAGCAGTTCTTC.

This clone was observed a few times. This chain connects TRBV6-5 to TRBJ2-3; 7 bases line up with TRBD1. Germline assignment: CDR1 MNHEY and CDR2 SVGAGI. The CDR3 spans 16 residues. V gave up 0 bases and J gave up 1 base; unmatched junction bases: 4. The CDR3 nucleotides read TGTGCCAGCAGTTACTCGAGAGGGACAGGCACAGATACGCAGTATTTT. Its translation: CASSYSRGTGTDTQYF.

This chain uses TRBV4-2 with TRBJ2-5; a possible D gene is TRBD2 (5 bases). V lost 2 bases and J 2 bases, leaving 12 bases between the germline ends. Germline V gene sequence: CDR1 LGHNA, CDR2 YNFKEQ. This CDR3 spans 15 amino acids. The CDR3 coding sequence is TGTGCCAGCAGCCAATCCGGGCCGGGGCAAGAGACCCAGTACTTC. Translated, it gives CASSQSGPGQETQYF.

V is TRBV18 and J is TRBJ2-1; 7 bases match TRBD1. This CDR3 contains 13 residues. The germline CDR1 and CDR2 sequences are KGHSH and LQKENI. J lost 4 bases, V lost 3 bases, and 0 bases had no gene match. The CDR3 DNA sequence: TGTGCCAGCTCACCGGACAGGTACAATGAGCAGTTCTTC. Its translation is CASSPDRYNEQFF.

The J gene is TRBJ2-1, the V gene TRBV11-3; 9 bases map to TRBD2. This CDR3 contains 15 residues. Germline CDR1 SGHNT, CDR2 YENEEA. V was pared by 1 base and J by 5 bases, with 3 bases of the junction left unmatched. This CDR3 is CASSLGGGAHNEQFF. The CDR3 DNA reads TGTGCCAGCAGCTTAGGCGGGGGGGCTCACAATGAGCAGTTCTTC.

In its sample, this clone was seen once. The rearrangement uses TRBV3-1 (or the pseudogene TRBV3-2) and TRBJ1-2; 9 nucleotides align to TRBD1. V shed 3 bases, J shed 7 bases, and the junction held 6 bases outside the gene matches. Germline assignment: CDR1 LGHDT and CDR2 YNNKEL (reference sequence). CDR3 size: 14 residues. The CDR3 nucleotides are TGTGCCAGCAGCCATACGGGACAGGGATTTGGCTACACCTTC. This translates into CASSHTGQGFGYTF.

This clone appeared a single time. The rearrangement uses TRBV18 and TRBJ2-1; 8 bases agree with TRBD2. With 3 bases clipped from V and 5 bases from J, the junction kept 9 bases outside the gene matches. This CDR3 is 16 amino acids long. Per germline, CDR1 KGHSH and CDR2 LQKENI. The CDR3 spells CASSPSKLAGHNEQFF. The CDR3 bases are TGTGCCAGCTCACCCAGTAAGCTAGCGGGCCACAATGAGCAGTTCTTC.

The gene calls are TRBV2 and TRBJ1-2; TRBD1 is a possible D gene (6 bases). V was cut by 8 bases and J by 4 bases, with 17 bases left in between. Germline CDR1 and CDR2: SNHLY and FYNNEI. The CDR3 is 14 amino acids. In DNA, the CDR3 is TGTGCCAGCCTTCGGGACATCCGGGCCTATGGCTACACCTTC. Translation: CASLRDIRAYGYTF. Looking up the rest from reference TRBV2 and TRBJ1-2 gives the full variable domain: EPEVTQTPSHQVTQMGQEVILRCVPISNHLYFYWYRQILGQKVEFLVSFYNNEISEKSEIFDDQFSVERPDGSNFTLKIRSTKLEDSAMYFCASLRDIRAYGYTFGSGTRLTVV.

The rearrangement joins TRBV5-1 to TRBJ1-5; D perhaps matches TRBD1 (5 bases). The V and J ends lost 4 bases and 5 bases respectively, with 16 bases between them. CDR3 size: 15 residues. Germline assignment: CDR1 SGHRS and CDR2 YFSETQ. This CDR3 is CASSLVAGRDQPQHF. CDR3 nucleotide sequence: TGCGCCAGCAGCCTTGTGGCAGGGCGCGATCAGCCCCAGCATTTT.

The V call is TRBV5-1, the J call TRBJ2-5; 7 positions agree with TRBD1. Trimming removed 2 bases from V and 5 bases from J; junction bases left unmatched: 12. Looked up from germline, CDR1 is SGHRS and CDR2 is YFSETQ. This CDR3 is 16 amino acids long. This chain's CDR3 is CASSFMSRQGAETQYF. The DNA of the CDR3 is TGCGCCAGCAGCTTTATGAGCCGACAGGGCGCGGAGACCCAGTACTTC.

The chain combines TRBV5-1 with TRBJ2-1, with 12 nucleotides matching TRBD2. Germline V gene data show CDR1 as SGHRS and CDR2 as YFSETQ. The CDR3 length is 15 residues. V shed 1 base, J shed 9 bases, and the junction held 5 bases outside the gene matches. DNA for the CDR3: TGCGCCAGCAGCTTGTGGCTAGCGGGAGGGGTTGAGCAGTTCTTC. Encoded protein: CASSLWLAGGVEQFF.

To note about this clone: Other DNA sequences within the sample encode an identical CDR3. The V gene is TRBV19, the J gene TRBJ2-2; TRBD2 is a possible D gene (5 bases). The length of the CDR3 is 15 residues. CDR1 is LNHDA and CDR2 is SQIVND in the germline V gene (reference sequence). V lost 1 base and J lost 0, with 6 bases in between. CDR3 residues: CASSIGGTNTGELFF. The DNA of the CDR3 is TGTGCCAGTAGTATAGGAGGGACGAACACCGGGGAGCTGTTTTTT.

By share, this clone ranks as medium-sized. The rearrangement uses TRBV9 and TRBJ2-5; the D gene is possibly TRBD1 (6 bases). The CDR3 spans 15 residues. CDR1 is SGDLS, CDR2 YYNGEE, per germline. V gave up 2 bases and J gave up 0 bases, with 11 bases separating them. The CDR3 DNA is TGTGCCAGCAGCGTGGCGGACAGCTACCAAGAGACCCAGTACTTC. It yields the protein CASSVADSYQETQYF.

The rearrangement joins TRBV10-3 to TRBJ2-5; perhaps TRBD1 as D (5 bases). The CDR3 runs 14 residues. Germline values: CDR1 ENHRY, CDR2 SYGVKD. V lost 0 bases and J 2 bases, leaving 7 bases between the germline ends. The CDR3 here is CAISESRGQETQYF. CDR3 DNA sequence: TGTGCCATCAGTGAGTCAAGGGGACAAGAGACCCAGTACTTC.

The chain is built from TRBV10-2 and TRBJ1-2, with D possibly being TRBD1 (5 bases). The CDR3 spans 14 residues. Trimming took off 9 bases at V and 8 bases at J, with 22 bases between the two ends. From germline, CDR1 is WSHSY and CDR2 SAAADI. The CDR3 region has the DNA TGCGCCAGACTTCTCTCCAGGGTTTACTGCGGCTACACCTTC. Translated: CARLLSRVYCGYTF.

V gene TRBV5-1 combines with J gene TRBJ2-7, with 8 bases matching TRBD2. The germline V gene has CDR1 SGHRS and CDR2 YFSETQ. This CDR3 contains 14 residues. Germline trimming cut 2 bases from V and 4 bases from J; bases unmatched to any gene: 5. For the CDR3, the DNA is TGCGCCAGCAGCTTCGGAACTAGCGGATACGAGCAGTACTTC. This encodes CASSFGTSGYEQYF.

The CDR3, as DNA: TGTGCCACCAGTGATTCACAAGAGACTGGGTTGGAGTATGGCTACACCTTC. Its translation is CATSDSQETGLEYGYTF. V and J are TRBV24-1 and TRBJ1-2; no reliable D call. V was clipped by 2 bases and J by 5 bases, with 20 bases between them. Germline V gene sequence: CDR1 KGHDR, CDR2 SFDVKD. This CDR3 is built from 17 residues.

The chain joins TRBV7-9 to TRBJ1-1; 8 bases line up with TRBD1. The V gene's germline CDR1 is SEHNR and CDR2 FQNEAQ (reference sequence). CDR3 length: 13 residues. The trim removed 3 bases at V and 11 bases at J, leaving 8 bases unmatched. CDR3 in DNA: TGTGCCAGCAGCTTCCGGGACAGGCCCGGGGCTTTCTTT. This codes for CASSFRDRPGAFF.